These T cell receptor beta chains were read from a single sample in a study of cytomegalovirus exposure and HLA in healthy donors. The method was immunoSEQ multiplex PCR; TCRdb's version includes in-frame clones alone and lacks a portion of them. This sample yields 90,000 to 130,000 clones, of which approximately 83% are seen a single time; approximately 2% belongs to the top ten. Sequenced material: PBMCs. The origin of the receptors is a middle-aged man in good health and CMV-seronegative. Both conserved end residues are part of each CDR3. The D gene is left open where the match is weak. Some rows mark clone size as missing; the rest say once, few, many or name a class of expanded clone.

D	V	J	size	DNA	CDR3
TRBD1	TRBV6-1	TRBJ1-6	once	TGTGCCAGCAGAAAAGGGGGACAGGGGACTTCACCCCTCCACTTT	CASRKGGQGTSPLHF
NA	TRBV29-1	TRBJ2-7	NA	TGCAGCGTTGAAATCCAGTCCTACGAGCAGTACTTC	CSVEIQSYEQYF
TRBD1	TRBV5-4	TRBJ1-2	NA	TGTGCCAGCAGCACCCCGGGACAGGGTCTTTCCTCCAATGGCTACACCTTC	CASSTPGQGLSSNGYTF
TRBD1	TRBV6-1	TRBJ2-5	once	TGTGCCAGCAGCACAGGGGTTGAGACCCAGTACTTC	CASSTGVETQYF
NA	TRBV5-1	TRBJ2-5	NA	TGCGCCAGCAGCGGTGACAACAGACGAACAGAGACCCAGTACTTC	CASSGDNRRTETQYF
TRBD1	TRBV4-1	TRBJ1-5	NA	TGCGCCAGCAGCCGAACAGGGGTGGATCAGCCCCAGCATTTT	CASSRTGVDQPQHF
NA	TRBV7-9	TRBJ1-2	NA	TGTGCCAGCAGCTCCCTGGTGGCAGGCATTTACTATGGCTACACCTTC	CASSSLVAGIYYGYTF
NA	TRBV6-5	TRBJ2-1	once	TGTGCCAGCGGCCCAACTACCTCCTACAATGAGCAGTTCTTC	CASGPTTSYNEQFF
NA	TRBV2	TRBJ1-3	NA	TGTGCCAGCAGTAGCTCCAGCAGGGCATTTTCTGGAAACACCATATATTTT	CASSSSSRAFSGNTIYF
NA	TRBV5-4	TRBJ2-1	few	TGTGCCAGCAGCTTGGGGGTAGGGAGCTCCTACAATGAGCAGTTCTTC	CASSLGVGSSYNEQFF
TRBD1	TRBV19	TRBJ2-1	NA	TGTGCCAGTAGTATTATGGGACAGGGAAACAATGAGCAGTTCTTC	CASSIMGQGNNEQFF
NA	TRBV29-1	TRBJ1-1	NA	TGCAGCGTTGACAGAGGGGGTGGCACTGAAGCTTTCTTT	CSVDRGGGTEAFF
TRBD1	TRBV9	TRBJ2-4	NA	TGTGCCAGCAGCGTAGACAGGGGGCGAGACATTCAGTACTTC	CASSVDRGRDIQYF
NA	TRBV9	TRBJ1-1	NA	TGTGCCAGCAGCGAAGGCCCGGTCAGGGGAGGGATCGCGGCTTTCTTT	CASSEGPVRGGIAAFF
NA	TRBV6-1	TRBJ1-2	NA	TGTGCCAGCAGTGAAATCTCCAGGGATGGCTACACCTTC	CASSEISRDGYTF